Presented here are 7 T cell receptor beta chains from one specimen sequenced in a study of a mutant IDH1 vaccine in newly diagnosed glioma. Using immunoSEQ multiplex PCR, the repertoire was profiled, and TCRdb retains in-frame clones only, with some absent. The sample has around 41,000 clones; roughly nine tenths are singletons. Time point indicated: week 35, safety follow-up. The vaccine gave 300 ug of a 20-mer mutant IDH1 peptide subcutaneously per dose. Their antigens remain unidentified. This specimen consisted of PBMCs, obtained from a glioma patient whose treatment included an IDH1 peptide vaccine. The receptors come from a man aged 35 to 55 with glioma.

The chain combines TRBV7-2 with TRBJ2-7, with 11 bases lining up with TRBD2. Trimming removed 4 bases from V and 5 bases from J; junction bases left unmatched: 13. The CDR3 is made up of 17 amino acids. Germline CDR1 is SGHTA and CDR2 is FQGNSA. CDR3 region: CASSSPLGTSGAHEQYF. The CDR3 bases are TGTGCCAGCAGCTCCCCTTTAGGGACTAGCGGAGCACACGAGCAGTACTTC.

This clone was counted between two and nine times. This CDR3 is CASSSQGPLGQGGEKLFF. The CDR3 DNA is TGCGCCAGCAGCTCCCAAGGTCCCTTAGGACAGGGTGGTGAAAAACTGTTTTTT. The chain employs TRBV5-1 and TRBJ1-4; TRBD1 agrees at 8 bases. Trimming at V came to 3 bases and at J to 7 bases, leaving 17 bases not matched to a gene. Germline CDR1 SGHRS, CDR2 YFSETQ. The CDR3 loop spans 18 amino acids.

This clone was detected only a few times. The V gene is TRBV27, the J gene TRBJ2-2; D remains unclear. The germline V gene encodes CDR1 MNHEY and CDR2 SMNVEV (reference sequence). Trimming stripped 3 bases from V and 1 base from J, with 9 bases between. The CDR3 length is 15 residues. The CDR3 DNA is TGTGCCAGCAGTTTTTACGAACAGAACACCGGGGAGCTGTTTTTT. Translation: CASSFYEQNTGELFF.

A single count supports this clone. The CDR3: CASFRAKGGEQYF. The DNA of the CDR3 is TGTGCCAGCTTTAGGGCAAAGGGGGGCGAGCAGTACTTC. The chain combines TRBV6-5 with TRBJ2-7, with D perhaps matching TRBD1 or TRBD2 (6 bases each). V was shortened by 8 bases and J by 6 bases, with 17 bases between the two germline ends. CDR1 is MNHEY and CDR2 is SVGAGI in the germline V gene. The length of the CDR3 is 13 residues.

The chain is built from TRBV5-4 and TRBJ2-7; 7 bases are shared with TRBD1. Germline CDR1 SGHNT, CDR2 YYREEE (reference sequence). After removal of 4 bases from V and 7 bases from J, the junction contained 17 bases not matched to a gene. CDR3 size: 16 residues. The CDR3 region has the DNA TGTGCCAGCAGCACAGACCCGACAGGGTGGGGACAAGAGCAGTACGTC. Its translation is CASSTDPTGWGQEQYV.

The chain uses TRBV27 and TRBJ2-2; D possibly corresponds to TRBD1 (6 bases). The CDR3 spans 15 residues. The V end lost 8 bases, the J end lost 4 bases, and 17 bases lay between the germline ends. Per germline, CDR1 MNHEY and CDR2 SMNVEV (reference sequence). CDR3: CASLISGEGTGELFF. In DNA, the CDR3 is TGTGCCAGCTTGATTTCAGGGGAAGGCACCGGGGAGCTGTTTTTT.

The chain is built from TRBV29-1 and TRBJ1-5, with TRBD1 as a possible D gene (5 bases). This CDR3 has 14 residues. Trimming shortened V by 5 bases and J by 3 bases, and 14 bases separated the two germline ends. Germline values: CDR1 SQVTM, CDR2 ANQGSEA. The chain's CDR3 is CSVHNGASNQPQHF. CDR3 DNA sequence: TGCAGCGTTCATAACGGGGCTTCCAATCAGCCCCAGCATTTT.